This T cell receptor beta chain was observed in a study of shared clonotypes between healthy human individuals. Study results and caveats: When naive CD4 clonotypes were compared across a handful of donors, around 5% were shared. Generation probabilities of non-shared clonotypes were lower (relative to those shared by all four donors).

The CDR3 loop spans 15 amino acids. Germline V gene lookup returns CDR1 SGDLS and CDR2 YYNGEE. V shed 4 bases and J shed 3 bases, with 14 bases lying between them. A single count supports this clone. What it binds is not known. The naive CD8 population came from CD45RO-negative cells selected for CCR7, without terminally differentiated effector memory CD45RA+ cells. The assay was immunoSEQ multiplex PCR, and TCRdb's table has in-frame clones only and misses some. The top ten clones hold approximately 1.7% of a sample with some 2.1 million clones, just under 95% of them seen once. This clonotype was sampled from a man in his late teens or twenties in good health. Some clones in this sample may be carry-over from other donors' samples. Source material: naive CD8+ T cells from PBMCs. The gene calls are TRBV9 and TRBJ2-1; tentatively, D is TRBD1 (6 bases). The CDR3 DNA reads TGTGCCAGCAGCCTGTCCAGGGGCCTCTACAATGAGCAGTTCTTC. Amino acids: CASSLSRGLYNEQFF.